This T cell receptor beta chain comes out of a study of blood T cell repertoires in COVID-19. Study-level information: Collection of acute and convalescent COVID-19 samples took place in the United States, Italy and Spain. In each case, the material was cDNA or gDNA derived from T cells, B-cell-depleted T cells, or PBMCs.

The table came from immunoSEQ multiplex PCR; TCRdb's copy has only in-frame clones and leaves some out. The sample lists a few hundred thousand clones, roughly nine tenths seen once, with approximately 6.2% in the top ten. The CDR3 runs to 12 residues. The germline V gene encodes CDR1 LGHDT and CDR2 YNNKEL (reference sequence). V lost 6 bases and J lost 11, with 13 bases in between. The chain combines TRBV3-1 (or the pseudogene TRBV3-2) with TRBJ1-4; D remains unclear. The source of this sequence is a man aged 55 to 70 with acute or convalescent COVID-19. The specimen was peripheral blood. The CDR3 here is CASSQYPGKLFF. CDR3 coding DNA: TGTGCCAGCAGTCAATACCCGGGGAAACTGTTTTTT.